Sequencing of this T cell receptor beta chain was carried out in a study of T cell responses to AZD1222 COVID-19 vaccine. Points from the study as a whole: Increases in Spike-specific TCR breadth and depth were seen after two AZD1222 doses. Most donors were white British, females outnumbered males, and clonal diversity was possibly underestimated.

In the case of this clone: No antigen is known for it.

The data were produced by immunoSEQ multiplex PCR, yet TCRdb's version contains in-frame clones alone and is incomplete. The table lists 110,000 to 150,000 clones, approximately 91% of them singletons. From germline, CDR1 is LGHDT and CDR2 YNNKEL (reference sequence). Trimming cost V 0 bases and J 10 bases, with 6 bases left between them. There are 11 residues in the CDR3. The receptor comes from an adult who received the AZD1222 COVID-19 vaccine. The J gene is TRBJ1-1, the V gene TRBV3-1 (or the pseudogene TRBV3-2), with no clear D. Sequences were derived from peripheral blood, sampled 28 days after the second AZD1222 dose. Here the CDR3 reads CASSQEGGAFF. The CDR3 DNA reads as TGTGCCAGCAGCCAAGAGGGCGGAGCTTTCTTT.